The 19 T cell receptor beta chains below all came from one sample that was sequenced in a study of blood T cell repertoires in COVID-19. Using immunoSEQ multiplex PCR, the repertoire was profiled, and TCRdb retains in-frame clones only, with some absent. The sample lists approximately 67,000 clones, approximately 90% occurring once. Sequencing was performed on peripheral blood. The source of these receptors is a woman aged 55-75 years with active COVID-19.

CDR3 in amino acids: CASSSTVYEQYF. As DNA, the CDR3 is TGCGCCAGCAGCTCGACAGTCTACGAGCAGTACTTC. The chain is built from TRBV5-1 and TRBJ2-7, with D possibly matching TRBD1 (5 bases). V lost 3 bases, J lost 3 bases, and 7 bases lay in between. CDR3 size: 12 residues. Germline assignment: CDR1 SGHRS and CDR2 YFSETQ.

The chain uses TRBV19 and TRBJ2-2; TRBD1 agrees at 9 bases. The CDR3 covers 15 residues. The germline V gene has CDR1 LNHDA and CDR2 SQIVND (reference sequence). Losses at the gene ends were 4 bases for V and 1 base for J; bases not matched to a gene: 1. CDR3 nucleotide sequence: TGTGCCAGTAGTACGGGACAGGGGAACACCGGGGAGCTGTTTTTT. Its protein product is CASSTGQGNTGELFF.

A few counts support this clone. The V gene is TRBV7-8, the J gene TRBJ1-1; 7 bases fit TRBD1. J was trimmed by 4 bases and V by 6 bases; bases with no gene match: 11. Per germline, CDR1 SGHVS and CDR2 FQNEAQ. This CDR3 contains 15 residues. The CDR3 protein is CASRARPGQLTEAFF. Written as DNA, the CDR3 is TGTGCCAGCAGAGCAAGACCGGGACAGCTCACTGAAGCTTTCTTT.

V gene TRBV19 combines with J gene TRBJ2-2; TRBD1 agrees at 8 bases. This CDR3 comprises 14 residues. The germline CDR1 and CDR2 sequences are LNHDA and SQIVND (reference sequence). The V gene end was trimmed by 3 bases and the J gene end by 6 bases; junction bases not matched to a gene: 3. This CDR3 reads CASSIPGGSGELFF. In nucleotides, the CDR3 is TGTGCCAGTAGTATTCCAGGGGGCTCCGGGGAGCTGTTTTTT.

The genes are TRBV29-1 and TRBJ1-6; D may be TRBD1 (5 bases). Trimming left V 6 bases short and J 7 bases short, with 13 bases between. The germline gives CDR1 SQVTM, CDR2 ANQGSEA. The CDR3 has 13 residues. The CDR3 DNA sequence: TGCAGCGTAAGGGACTTGATGAATTCACCCCTCCACTTT. Protein: CSVRDLMNSPLHF.

The chain is built from TRBV4-2 and TRBJ2-2; 10 bases agree with TRBD1. The V gene's germline CDR1 is LGHNA and CDR2 YNFKEQ. With V trimmed by 4 bases and J by 6 bases, 11 bases remained unmatched. This CDR3 has 17 residues. CDR3 loop: CASSPAQGDRGAGELFF. The CDR3 DNA reads TGTGCCAGCAGCCCCGCACAGGGGGACAGGGGAGCCGGGGAGCTGTTTTTT.

The chain has TRBV28 and TRBJ2-7, with D hard to call. Germline CDR1 is MDHEN and CDR2 is SYDVKM. CDR3 length equals 14 residues. V shed 4 bases and J shed 0 bases, with 10 bases lying between them. The CDR3: CASSSFDNSYEQYF. The CDR3 region has the DNA TGTGCCAGCAGTTCATTTGACAACTCCTACGAGCAGTACTTC.

The genes are TRBV28 and TRBJ2-2; 7 bases line up with TRBD1. In germline, CDR1 is MDHEN, CDR2 SYDVKM. CDR3 length: 15 residues. With 4 bases clipped from V and 2 bases from J, the junction kept 4 bases outside the gene matches. The CDR3 protein is CASSSGTVNTGELFF. The CDR3 DNA reads as TGTGCCAGCAGTTCCGGGACAGTTAACACCGGGGAGCTGTTTTTT.

J is TRBJ2-5 and V is TRBV19, with D perhaps matching TRBD1 (6 bases). The CDR3 contains 13 residues. Deletions cut 4 bases from V and 4 bases from J, with 10 bases between. In germline, CDR1 is LNHDA, CDR2 SQIVND (reference sequence). This CDR3 is CASSTVRGETQYF. CDR3 sequence (DNA): TGTGCCAGTAGTACCGTCAGGGGAGAGACCCAGTACTTC.

The chain links TRBV7-6 to TRBJ2-7, with 13 bases aligning to TRBD2. V gave up 0 bases and J gave up 3 bases; unmatched junction bases: 5. Germline values: CDR1 SGHVS, CDR2 FNYEAQ. The CDR3 extends over 17 amino acids. The CDR3 region has the DNA TGTGCCAGCAGCTTAGCGGGCGGACTAGCGGGGGACTACGAGCAGTACTTC. Residues: CASSLAGGLAGDYEQYF. Using reference TRBV7-6 and TRBJ2-7 for the parts outside the CDR3, the full variable domain is GAGVSQSPRYKVTKRGQDVALRCDPISGHVSLYWYRQALGQGPEFLTYFNYEAQQDKSGLPNDRFSAERPEGSISTLTIQRTEQRDSAMYRCASSLAGGLAGDYEQYFGPGTRLTVT.

The J gene is TRBJ2-7, the V gene TRBV3-1 (or the pseudogene TRBV3-2); a weak D match, TRBD1 (7 bases). In germline, CDR1 is LGHDT, CDR2 YNNKEL (reference sequence). There are 14 residues in the CDR3. V lost 4 bases, J lost 6 bases, and 16 bases lay in between. Here the CDR3 DNA reads TGTGCCAGCAGCCTAAGACAGGGACTGGGCGAGCAGTACTTC. As protein: CASSLRQGLGEQYF.

The chain is built from TRBV28 and TRBJ1-2; TRBD1 might be the D (6 bases). CDR1 is MDHEN and CDR2 is SYDVKM in the germline V gene. The CDR3 covers 14 residues. The germline V and J ends were trimmed by 7 bases and 6 bases, with 18 bases remaining between them. CDR3 coding DNA: TGTGCCAGCACCAGCCCGGGGGGGGCGGATGGCTACACCTTC. It specifies CASTSPGGADGYTF.

This clone was counted only a few times. The rearrangement links TRBV23-1 to TRBJ2-7; 10 bases align to TRBD1. TRBV23-1 is labeled an ORF, and its function is uncertain. This CDR3 is 13 amino acids long. The CDR3 sequence is CAYYWTGGNEQYF. The CDR3 DNA sequence: TGCGCTTATTACTGGACAGGGGGAAACGAGCAGTACTTC.

CDR3 sequence reads: CASSPGQNTEAFF. The DNA for the CDR3 is TGTGCCAGCAGCCCGGGACAAAACACTGAAGCTTTCTTT. This chain joins TRBV4-2 and TRBJ1-1; possibly TRBD1 for D (6 bases). The CDR3 sequence is 13 residues long. V was pared by 4 bases and J by 2 bases, with 8 bases between. Germline CDR1 LGHNA, CDR2 YNFKEQ.

CDR3 in amino acids: CASGSGTANTGELFF. CDR3 nucleotide sequence: TGTGCTAGTGGTTCCGGGACAGCGAACACCGGGGAGCTGTTTTTT. V is TRBV12-5 and J is TRBJ2-2, with 7 bases that match TRBD1. This CDR3 contains 15 residues. Germline-derived CDR1 and CDR2 are LGHNT and FRNRAP. Trimming cost V 4 bases and J 0 bases; bases outside gene matches: 2.

The chain combines TRBV7-8 with TRBJ2-3; TRBD1 matches at 9 bases. This CDR3 contains 17 residues. Trimming at V came to 6 bases and at J to 3 bases, leaving 13 bases not matched to a gene. The germline V gene encodes CDR1 SGHVS and CDR2 FQNEAQ. The CDR3 nucleotides are TGTGCCAGCAGTTCCAACGCCGGGACAGGGAAAACAGATACGCAGTATTTT. Residues: CASSSNAGTGKTDTQYF.

The chain uses TRBV7-9 and TRBJ2-7; no clear D gene. The V and J ends lost 3 bases and 5 bases respectively, with 14 bases between them. This CDR3 contains 14 residues. The V gene's germline CDR1 is SEHNR and CDR2 FQNEAQ (reference sequence). The CDR3 sequence: CASSFPNTPHEQYF. The CDR3 coding sequence is TGTGCCAGCAGCTTCCCGAACACCCCTCACGAGCAGTACTTC.

The chain couples TRBV5-1 to TRBJ2-3; TRBD2 matches 10 bases. CDR1 and CDR2 (germline): SGHRS, YFSETQ. After removal of 2 bases from V and 4 bases from J, the junction contained 4 bases not matched to a gene. The CDR3 consists of 15 residues. The chain's CDR3 is CASSLSGRAADTQYF. The CDR3, as DNA: TGCGCCAGCAGCTTAAGCGGGAGGGCCGCAGATACGCAGTATTTT.

The chain has TRBV6-2 or TRBV6-3 and TRBJ2-7; a possible D gene is TRBD2 (6 bases). This CDR3 is 14 amino acids long. Germline lookup yields CDR1 MNHEY and CDR2 SVGEGT. The V end was cut by 6 bases, the J end by 0 bases, with 12 bases between. The CDR3, as DNA: TGTGCCAGCAGCCTCGGGAGATCCTCCTACGAGCAGTACTTC. This sequence encodes CASSLGRSSYEQYF.